These 22 T cell receptor beta chains share one sample of origin, sequenced in a study of blood T cell repertoires in COVID-19 (TCRdb year 2020). The library relied on the immunoSEQ multiplex PCR assay. TCRdb re-hosts the immuneACCESS table, in-frame sequences only. Its copies lack some clones; in the studies checked, an unresolved V gene accounts for under half of them, and the cause for the rest is not known. The sample table records a few hundred thousand clones; roughly 90% of these occur just once. In total, the top ten clones hold about 2.9% of the sample. The source material was peripheral blood. The receptor source for this set is a woman in her twenties or thirties with COVID-19, enrolled during active disease.

The CDR3 region is CASSLGQDQPQHF. The CDR3 DNA reads TGTGCCAGCAGTTTAGGCCAGGATCAGCCCCAGCATTTT. The rearrangement links TRBV12-3 or TRBV12-4 to TRBJ1-5, with unresolved D. The V gene lost 1 base and the J gene lost 5 bases, with 6 bases spanning the gap. The CDR3 length is 13 residues.

The count of this clone is one. This chain links TRBV11-2 with TRBJ2-2, with D perhaps TRBD1 (5 bases). In germline, CDR1 is SGHAT, CDR2 FQNNGV. The CDR3 has 16 amino acids. Trimming stripped 6 bases from V and 0 bases from J, with 14 bases between. CDR3 residues: CASRQVRVSNTGELFF. CDR3 coding DNA: TGTGCCAGCAGGCAAGTCAGGGTCTCGAACACCGGGGAGCTGTTTTTT.

V and J are TRBV19 and TRBJ2-1; TRBD2 aligns across 9 bases. Trimming cost V 5 bases and J 5 bases; bases outside gene matches: 7. This CDR3 contains 15 residues. CDR1 LNHDA and CDR2 SQIVND come from the germline V gene (reference sequence). The CDR3 DNA is TGTGCCAGTAGTGCCCGACTAGCGGAGGACAATGAGCAGTTCTTC. It yields the protein CASSARLAEDNEQFF.

This rearrangement joins TRBV12-3 or TRBV12-4 to TRBJ1-2; 9 nucleotides match TRBD1. The CDR3 spans 13 residues. The J segment lost 8 bases and the V segment lost 3 bases, leaving 4 bases of the junction unmatched. The CDR3: CASSFTGGRGYTF. The CDR3 bases are TGTGCCAGCAGTTTCACAGGGGGCAGAGGCTACACCTTC.

The V call is TRBV28, the J call TRBJ2-1; 10 positions agree with TRBD1. CDR1 and CDR2 from the germline V gene are MDHEN and SYDVKM. Trimming at V came to 10 bases and at J to 8 bases, leaving 23 bases not matched to a gene. The CDR3 spans 18 residues. For the CDR3, the DNA is TGTGCCACCCGGACGGGGACAGGGGTCCTGGGGAGAGGGGATGAGCAGTTCTTC. Its translation: CATRTGTGVLGRGDEQFF.

The genes are TRBV4-2 and TRBJ2-5; TRBD2 aligns across 9 bases. V trimming: 0 bases; J trimming: 5 bases; junction bases outside the gene matches: 7. CDR3 length: 16 residues. Germline CDR1 LGHNA, CDR2 YNFKEQ. CDR3 DNA: TGTGCCAGCAGCCAAGAGACTAGCGGATGGGGGGAGACCCAGTACTTC. Translation: CASSQETSGWGETQYF.

The genes are TRBV4-3 and TRBJ2-2, with D perhaps matching TRBD1 (5 bases). Germline-derived CDR1 and CDR2 are LGHNA and YSLEER. The CDR3 contains 16 residues. V lost 0 bases, J lost 10 bases, and 18 bases lay in between. The CDR3 loop reads CASSQDRTSLSPELFF. CDR3 sequence (DNA): TGCGCCAGCAGCCAAGATCGGACAAGTCTATCTCCGGAGCTGTTTTTT.

The chain employs TRBV2 and TRBJ2-6; a weak D match, TRBD1 (5 bases). CDR1 and CDR2 from the germline V gene are SNHLY and FYNNEI. The CDR3 totals 18 residues. The V end lost 3 bases, the J end lost 0 bases, and 15 bases lay between the germline ends. CDR3 nucleotide sequence: TGTGCCAGCAGTGAGCAGGGCCGCTTCCTCTCTGGGGCCAACGTCCTGACTTTC. This translates into CASSEQGRFLSGANVLTF.

The gene calls are TRBV24-1 and TRBJ2-1, with TRBD2 identical over 13 bases. The CDR3 contains 16 residues. CDR1 KGHDR and CDR2 SFDVKD come from the germline V gene. Trimming took 3 bases from V and 4 from J; bases not matched to a gene: 2. This CDR3 is CATSDRTSGRYNEQFF. CDR3 DNA sequence: TGTGCCACCAGTGATCGGACTAGCGGGAGATACAATGAGCAGTTCTTC.

This chain connects TRBV3-1 (or the pseudogene TRBV3-2) to TRBJ2-1, with TRBD1 identical over 11 bases. CDR3 length equals 16 residues. V was clipped by 4 bases and J by 4 bases; unmatched bases: 6. Germline loops: CDR1 LGHDT, CDR2 YNNKEL (reference sequence). The CDR3 DNA follows: TGTGCCAGCAGCCGCTCGGACAGGGGGCCTTACAATGAGCAGTTCTTC. Encoded protein: CASSRSDRGPYNEQFF.

The chain recombines TRBV19 with TRBJ1-5, with D possibly being TRBD1 (5 bases). The CDR3 has 16 residues. V was trimmed by 1 base and J by 2 bases, leaving 12 bases between them. Germline CDR1 LNHDA, CDR2 SQIVND (reference sequence). The CDR3 DNA reads as TGTGCCAGTAGTATAGGGGGGGGAGGGGGCAATCAGCCCCAGCATTTT. It encodes CASSIGGGGGNQPQHF.

The chain combines TRBV5-1 with TRBJ2-2; 8 positions agree with TRBD1. Germline trimming cut 2 bases from V and 4 bases from J; bases unmatched to any gene: 1. Germline CDR1 SGHRS, CDR2 YFSETQ. The CDR3 runs to 14 residues. Here the CDR3 reads CASSFDRGTGELFF. The CDR3 nucleotides read TGCGCCAGCAGCTTCGACAGGGGCACCGGGGAGCTGTTTTTT.

This clone was detected only a few times. V gene TRBV10-1 combines with J gene TRBJ1-1; the D gene is possibly TRBD1 (5 bases). The CDR3 length is 13 residues. Trimming stripped 6 bases from V and 1 base from J, with 9 bases between. CDR1 and CDR2 from the germline V gene are WNHNN and SYGVQD (reference sequence). Here the CDR3 DNA reads TGCGCCAGCAGCCTGACAGCGAACACTGAAGCTTTCTTT. Its protein product is CASSLTANTEAFF.

J is TRBJ2-3 and V is TRBV7-9; 10 positions match TRBD2. Germline CDR1 and CDR2: SEHNR and FQNEAQ (reference sequence). The CDR3 runs to 16 residues. After removal of 5 bases from V and 6 bases from J, the junction contained 11 bases not matched to a gene. This chain's CDR3 is CASSVRSGGPRDTQYF. For the CDR3, the DNA is TGTGCCAGCAGCGTCCGTAGCGGGGGGCCCCGCGATACGCAGTATTTT.

The V and J genes are TRBV28 and TRBJ2-1; no reliable D call. CDR3 length: 12 amino acids. The V gene's germline CDR1 is MDHEN and CDR2 SYDVKM. V gave up 6 bases and J gave up 9 bases, with 12 bases separating them. The CDR3 spells CASSSSAAEQFF. The CDR3 DNA is TGTGCCAGCAGCTCCAGTGCGGCTGAGCAGTTCTTC.

This chain joins TRBV29-1 and TRBJ1-2, with D maybe TRBD1 (5 bases). The germline V gene has CDR1 SQVTM and CDR2 ANQGSEA. The CDR3 runs 13 residues. Trimming removed 7 bases from V and 0 bases from J, with 12 bases in between. The chain's CDR3 is CSGGSVANYGYTF. CDR3 coding DNA: TGCAGCGGGGGGAGTGTAGCTAACTATGGCTACACCTTC.

This clone occurred a few times. The V call is TRBV9, the J call TRBJ2-2; 8 nucleotides align to TRBD2. Germline assignment: CDR1 SGDLS and CDR2 YYNGEE. Trimming removed 0 bases from V and 6 bases from J; junction bases left unmatched: 4. CDR3 length: 15 residues. The CDR3 DNA is TGTGCCAGCAGCGTAGGAGATAGCGGGGCCGGGGAGCTGTTTTTT. It codes for CASSVGDSGAGELFF.

The chain links TRBV7-2 to TRBJ2-1; 7 bases match TRBD1. Germline V CDR1 and CDR2: SGHTA, FQGNSA. The CDR3 is 12 amino acids. With V trimmed by 5 bases and J by 9 bases, 4 bases remained unmatched. The CDR3 protein is CASSPRQGEQFF. CDR3 nucleotide sequence: TGTGCCAGCAGCCCCAGACAGGGTGAGCAGTTCTTC.

The DNA for the CDR3 is TGTGCCAGCAGCCAAATACAGGGATCTGGAAACACCATATATTTT. Translation gives CASSQIQGSGNTIYF. V usage is TRBV3-1 (or the pseudogene TRBV3-2) and J usage is TRBJ1-3; D possibly corresponds to TRBD1 (6 bases). Deletions cut 2 bases from V and 1 base from J, with 9 bases between. The CDR3 has 15 residues. CDR1 and CDR2 (germline): LGHDT, YNNKEL (reference sequence).

The V call is TRBV5-1, the J call TRBJ2-7; TRBD1 agrees at 9 bases. Looked up from germline, CDR1 is SGHRS and CDR2 is YFSETQ. This CDR3 is built from 14 residues. The J segment lost 2 bases and the V segment lost 2 bases, leaving 2 bases of the junction unmatched. The CDR3 reads CASSLQGATYEQYF. The CDR3 DNA reads TGCGCCAGCAGCTTACAGGGGGCTACCTACGAGCAGTACTTC.

The J gene is TRBJ1-1, the V gene TRBV6-5; D not resolved. The CDR3 is 13 residues long. Germline values: CDR1 MNHEY, CDR2 SVGAGI. V was pared by 2 bases and J by 3 bases, with 7 bases between. DNA for the CDR3: TGTGCCAGCAGTTACAACCAGGACACTGAAGCTTTCTTT. Protein product: CASSYNQDTEAFF.

The chain has TRBV19 and TRBJ1-1, with D possibly matching TRBD1 (6 bases). The CDR3 sequence is 13 residues long. With 4 bases removed from V and 8 bases from J, the gap between germline ends came to 14 bases. CDR1 LNHDA and CDR2 SQIVND come from the germline V gene (reference sequence). The CDR3: CASSTDWGREAFF. The CDR3 DNA sequence: TGTGCCAGTAGTACCGACTGGGGGCGGGAAGCTTTCTTT.